The sequence of this T cell receptor beta chain was determined in a study of PD-L1 blockade in urothelial cancer. On the study more broadly: About 90% of the 29 patients were males with bladder-origin urothelial cancer. Blood gave a median 141,255 T cells.

Produced via immunoSEQ multiplex PCR; TCRdb's table is partial and in-frame only. This table holds fewer than 85,000 clones, less than 90% found once. Time point described: pretreatment peripheral blood. Pretreatment and on-treatment samples were taken, numbering 1 to 8 per patient. This sequence was found in a woman aged 70-85 years with urothelial cancer. This sample comprised PBMCs, obtained around atezolizumab (anti-PD-L1) treatment.

CDR3 sequence reads: CASSLGQAGDNEQFF. The CDR3 DNA reads TGTGCCAGCAGCCTCGGACAGGCTGGAGACAATGAGCAGTTCTTC. The V and J genes are TRBV7-8 and TRBJ2-1, with 7 bases identical to TRBD1. Per the germline V gene, CDR1 is SGHVS and CDR2 is FQNEAQ. The CDR3 has 15 residues. Losses at the gene ends were 5 bases for V and 5 bases for J; bases not matched to a gene: 9.